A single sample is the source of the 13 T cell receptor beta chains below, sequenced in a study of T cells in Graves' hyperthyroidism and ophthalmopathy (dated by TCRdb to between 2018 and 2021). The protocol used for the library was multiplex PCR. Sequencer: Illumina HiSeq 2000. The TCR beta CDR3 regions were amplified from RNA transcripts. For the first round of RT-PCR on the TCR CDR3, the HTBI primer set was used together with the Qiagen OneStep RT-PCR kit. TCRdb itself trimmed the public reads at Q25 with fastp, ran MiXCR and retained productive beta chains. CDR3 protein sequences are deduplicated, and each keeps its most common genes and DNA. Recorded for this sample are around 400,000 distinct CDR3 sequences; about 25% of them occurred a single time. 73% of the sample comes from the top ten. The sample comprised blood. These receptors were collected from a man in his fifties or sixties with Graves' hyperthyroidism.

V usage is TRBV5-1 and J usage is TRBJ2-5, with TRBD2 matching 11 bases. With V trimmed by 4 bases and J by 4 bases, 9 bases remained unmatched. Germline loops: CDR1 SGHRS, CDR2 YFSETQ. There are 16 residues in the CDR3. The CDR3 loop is CASSPQLAGVTETQYF. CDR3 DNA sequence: TGCGCCAGCAGCCCCCAACTAGCGGGAGTGACAGAGACCCAGTACTTC.

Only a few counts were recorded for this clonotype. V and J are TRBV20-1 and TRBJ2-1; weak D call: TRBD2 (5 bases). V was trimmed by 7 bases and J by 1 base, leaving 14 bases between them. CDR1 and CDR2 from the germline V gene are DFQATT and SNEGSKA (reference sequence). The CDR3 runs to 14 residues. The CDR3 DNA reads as TGCAGTGGTATAGGGAGTTTTTCCTACAATGAGCAGTTCTTC. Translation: CSGIGSFSYNEQFF.

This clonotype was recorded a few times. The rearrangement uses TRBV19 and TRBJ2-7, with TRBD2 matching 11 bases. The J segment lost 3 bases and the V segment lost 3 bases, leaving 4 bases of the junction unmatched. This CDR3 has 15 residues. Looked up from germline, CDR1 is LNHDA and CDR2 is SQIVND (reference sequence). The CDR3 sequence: CASSILAGGNYEQYF. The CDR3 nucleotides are TGTGCCAGTAGTATTCTAGCGGGAGGTAACTACGAGCAGTACTTC.

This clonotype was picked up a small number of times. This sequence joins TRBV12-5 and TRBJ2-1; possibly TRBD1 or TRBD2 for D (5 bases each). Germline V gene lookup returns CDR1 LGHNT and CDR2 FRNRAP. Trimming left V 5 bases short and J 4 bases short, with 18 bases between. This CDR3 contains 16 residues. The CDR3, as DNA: TGTGCTAGTGGTAAGGGGACGGACGGTCAGTACAATGAGCAGTTCTTC. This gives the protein CASGKGTDGQYNEQFF.

In DNA, the CDR3 is TGTGCCAGCTCACCCCAAGGGGGCACGAACACCGGGGAGCTGTTTTTT. It specifies CASSPQGGTNTGELFF. The V and J genes are TRBV18 and TRBJ2-2; 7 bases match TRBD1. In germline, CDR1 is KGHSH, CDR2 LQKENI. The CDR3 sequence is 16 residues long. V dropped 3 bases and J dropped 0; count of bases not matched to a gene: 4.

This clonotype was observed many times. The CDR3 coding sequence is TGTGCCAGCAGTTACCCCGGACACCTACAAGAGACCCAGTACTTC. It specifies CASSYPGHLQETQYF. The rearrangement uses TRBV6-2 or TRBV6-3 and TRBJ2-5, with D possibly matching TRBD1 (5 bases). In germline, CDR1 is MNHEY, CDR2 SVGEGT. V was shortened by 2 bases and J by 2 bases, with 12 bases between the two germline ends. The CDR3 contains 15 residues.

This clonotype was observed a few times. DNA for the CDR3: TGTGCCAGTAGTTTCACCGGGGTCAATAATTCACCCCTCCACTTT. It is translated as CASSFTGVNNSPLHF. The chain combines TRBV19 with TRBJ1-6; D is unclear. This CDR3 contains 15 residues. Germline values: CDR1 LNHDA, CDR2 SQIVND (reference sequence). Trimming left V 5 bases short and J 5 bases short, with 13 bases between.

Written as DNA, the CDR3 is TGTGCCAGCAGTTTTTCGAGGGGGGAGACTGAAGCTTTCTTT. Translated, it gives CASSFSRGETEAFF. The chain uses TRBV27 and TRBJ1-1; tentative D call: TRBD1 (6 bases). V was trimmed by 3 bases and J by 5 bases, leaving 13 bases between them. Germline V gene lookup returns CDR1 MNHEY and CDR2 SMNVEV (reference sequence). This CDR3 region has 14 residues.

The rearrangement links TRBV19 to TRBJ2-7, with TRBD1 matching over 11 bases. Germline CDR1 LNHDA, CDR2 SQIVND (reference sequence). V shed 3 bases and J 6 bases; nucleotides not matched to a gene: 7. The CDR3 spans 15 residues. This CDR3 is CASSIIGQGAGEQYF. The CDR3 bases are TGTGCCAGTAGTATTATCGGACAGGGGGCGGGCGAGCAGTACTTC.

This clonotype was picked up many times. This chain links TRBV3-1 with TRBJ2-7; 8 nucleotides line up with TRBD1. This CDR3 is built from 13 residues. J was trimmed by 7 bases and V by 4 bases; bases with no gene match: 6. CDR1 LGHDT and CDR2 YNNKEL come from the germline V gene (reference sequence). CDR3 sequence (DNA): TGTGCCAGCAGCCGAAGAACAGGGGGTGAGCAGTACTTC. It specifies CASSRRTGGEQYF.

The CDR3 protein is CASLLSGSYEQYF. The DNA for the CDR3 is TGTGCCAGCCTTTTGTCGGGGTCCTACGAGCAGTACTTC. The chain recombines TRBV28 with TRBJ2-7; TRBD2 might be the D (5 bases). Trimming cost V 8 bases and J 1 base, with 12 bases left between them. The V gene's germline CDR1 is MDHEN and CDR2 SYDVKM. This CDR3 contains 13 residues.

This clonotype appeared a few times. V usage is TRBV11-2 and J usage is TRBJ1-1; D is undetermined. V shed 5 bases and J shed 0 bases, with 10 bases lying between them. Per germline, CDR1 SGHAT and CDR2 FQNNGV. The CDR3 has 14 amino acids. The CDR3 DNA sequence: TGTGCCAGCAGCCGTCCCACTTTGAACACTGAAGCTTTCTTT. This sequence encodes CASSRPTLNTEAFF.

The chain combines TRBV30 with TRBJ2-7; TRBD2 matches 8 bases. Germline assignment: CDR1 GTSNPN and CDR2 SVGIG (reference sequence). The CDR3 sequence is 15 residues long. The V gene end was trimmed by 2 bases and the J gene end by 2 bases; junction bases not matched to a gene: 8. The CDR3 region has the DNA TGTGCCTGGAGTAACCCCCGACTAGCGACCTACGAGCAGTACTTC. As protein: CAWSNPRLATYEQYF.